The 19 T cell receptor beta chains below come from one sample, sequenced in a study of CD8 T cells in ankylosing spondylitis (dated by TCRdb to between 2016 and 2019). Library method: 5' RACE. TCRdb lists the instrument as Illumina HiSeq 2500. TCRdb took the public reads, trimmed them with fastp at Q25, ran MiXCR for clone calling and kept in-frame beta chains. For every CDR3 protein sequence, its rows merge into one entry that carries the most common genes and DNA. For this sample there are about 420,000 distinct CDR3 sequences; more than 20% appear just once. The ten top clones hold roughly a sixth of the sample. Results the study describes overall, beyond this receptor: Blood from ankylosing spondylitis patients appeared to be characterized by a TCR beta motif made up of about 8 highly homologous amino acid variants.

Their antigen targets remain unknown. What was sequenced was blood, either unsorted or a sorted T cell fraction (not recorded which). The receptors were gathered from a male donor with ankylosing spondylitis.

This clonotype was picked up a small number of times. The chain carries TRBV10-3 and TRBJ1-5; D is perhaps TRBD1 (6 bases). CDR1 is ENHRY, CDR2 SYGVKD, per germline. The CDR3 extends over 13 amino acids. The V gene lost 8 bases and the J gene lost 7 bases, with 15 bases spanning the gap. This chain's CDR3 is CAIGTPGEQPQHF. The CDR3 coding sequence is TGTGCCATCGGGACACCCGGGGAACAGCCCCAGCATTTT.

V is TRBV19 and J is TRBJ2-7; 10 bases align to TRBD2. J was trimmed by 5 bases and V by 4 bases; bases with no gene match: 5. In germline, CDR1 is LNHDA, CDR2 SQIVND (reference sequence). This CDR3 has 14 residues. The CDR3 DNA follows: TGTGCCAGTAGTACTAGCGGGAGACCCAACGAGCAGTACTTC. Translation: CASSTSGRPNEQYF.

This clonotype was observed a handful of times. The chain has TRBV7-8 and TRBJ1-1, with D possibly matching TRBD1 (5 bases). V shed 6 bases and J shed 0 bases, with 17 bases lying between them. Germline V CDR1 and CDR2: SGHVS, FQNEAQ. The CDR3 contains 16 residues. CDR3 sequence reads: CASRLLMARVNTEAFF. In nucleotides, the CDR3 is TGTGCCAGCAGACTACTTATGGCCAGGGTGAACACTGAAGCTTTCTTT.

The V call is TRBV5-1, the J call TRBJ2-1, with TRBD2 identical over 9 bases. V was clipped by 4 bases and J by 3 bases; unmatched bases: 5. Germline CDR1 and CDR2: SGHRS and YFSETQ. The CDR3 totals 15 residues. CDR3 residues: CASSGGAGGYNEQFF. CDR3 DNA: TGCGCCAGCAGCGGGGGAGCGGGAGGCTACAATGAGCAGTTCTTC.

This clonotype was detected a few times. The chain recombines TRBV5-1 with TRBJ2-1, with unresolved D. The germline V and J ends were trimmed by 0 bases and 0 bases, with 13 bases remaining between them. The CDR3 spans 17 residues. Germline CDR1 and CDR2: SGHRS and YFSETQ. The CDR3: CASSLGGMSSSYNEQFF. The CDR3 bases are TGCGCCAGCAGCTTGGGAGGAATGTCGAGCTCCTACAATGAGCAGTTCTTC.

This clonotype has only a few counts. The CDR3 sequence: CASGLSASGSGEQFF. The CDR3 DNA sequence: TGTGCTAGTGGTTTGTCTGCTAGCGGGAGTGGTGAGCAGTTCTTC. This chain connects TRBV12-5 to TRBJ2-1, with 10 bases that match TRBD2. Per the germline V gene, CDR1 is LGHNT and CDR2 is FRNRAP. J gave up 9 bases and V 2 bases, and 7 bases lay outside the gene matches. The CDR3 runs to 15 residues.

This clonotype showed up just a few times. The genes are TRBV4-1 and TRBJ2-1, with 9 nucleotides matching TRBD2. V shed 4 bases and J 10 bases; nucleotides not matched to a gene: 11. CDR1 is MGHRA and CDR2 is YSYEKL in the germline V gene. There are 15 residues in the CDR3. CDR3 sequence reads: CASSPVSSGAREQFF. The CDR3 region has the DNA TGCGCCAGCAGCCCCGTTTCTAGCGGGGCGCGGGAGCAGTTCTTC.

Turning to this clonotype: Relative to the germline gene, one junction end is altered; a read error may explain this. This chain links TRBV28 with TRBJ2-1; D uncertain. CDR3 length: 13 amino acids. Germline V gene sequence: CDR1 MDHEN, CDR2 SYDVKM. The DNA of the CDR3 is TGTGCCGGCAGTTTACTAATAGCCCATGAGCAGTTCTTC. Amino acids: CAGSLLIAHEQFF.

The chain joins TRBV19 to TRBJ1-3; D not certain. The CDR3 has 14 residues. CDR1 and CDR2 from the germline V gene are LNHDA and SQIVND (reference sequence). V was pared by 5 bases and J by 1 base, with 9 bases between. CDR3 amino acids: CASSSQVSGNTIYF. The CDR3 coding sequence is TGTGCCAGTAGTTCCCAAGTTTCTGGAAACACCATATATTTT.

In its sample, this clonotype was seen a few times. This chain links TRBV20-1 with TRBJ2-7, with 10 bases aligning to TRBD1. Per the germline V gene, CDR1 is DFQATT and CDR2 is SNEGSKA (reference sequence). The length of the CDR3 is 14 residues. Trimming cost V 6 bases and J 3 bases; bases outside gene matches: 8. The CDR3 is CSAFGGTGVYEQYF. The CDR3 coding sequence is TGCAGTGCCTTCGGGGGGACAGGGGTCTACGAGCAGTACTTC.

The CDR3 reads CAWSWLSKNIQYF. The CDR3 DNA reads as TGTGCCTGGAGTTGGTTATCCAAAAACATTCAGTACTTC. J is TRBJ2-4 and V is TRBV30, with no clear D. CDR3 length: 13 residues. Trimming shortened V by 2 bases and J by 2 bases, and 7 bases separated the two germline ends. Germline V gene data show CDR1 as GTSNPN and CDR2 as SVGIG (reference sequence).

CDR3 nucleotide sequence: TGCGCCAGCTCCCCCTGGGCCAGATCCTACGAGCAGTACTTC. It is translated as CASSPWARSYEQYF. The chain joins TRBV4-1 to TRBJ2-7; D is unresolved. V was cut by 8 bases and J by 1 base, with 15 bases left in between. Per germline, CDR1 MGHRA and CDR2 YSYEKL. The CDR3 totals 14 residues.

This clonotype has a handful of counts. DNA of the CDR3: TGCGCCAGCAGCTTGGGGTCGGGAGCCTCCTACAATGAGCAGTTCTTC. It encodes CASSLGSGASYNEQFF. This chain uses TRBV5-1 with TRBJ2-1, with a weak D call TRBD2 (6 bases). Germline CDR1 reads SGHRS; CDR2 reads YFSETQ. The CDR3 extends over 16 amino acids. Trimming took 0 bases from V and 0 from J, leaving 10 bases between them.

This clonotype was seen a handful of times. The chain couples TRBV2 to TRBJ2-1, with 9 bases lining up with TRBD1. This CDR3 has 17 amino acids. CDR1 is SNHLY, CDR2 FYNNEI, per germline. With 2 bases clipped from V and 5 bases from J, the junction kept 10 bases outside the gene matches. This CDR3 reads CASSEPSGTGTDNEQFF. Written as DNA, the CDR3 is TGTGCCAGCAGTGAACCGTCCGGGACAGGGACCGACAATGAGCAGTTCTTC.

This clonotype was detected only once. The chain couples TRBV20-1 to TRBJ1-4; D call uncertain. CDR1 and CDR2 from the germline V gene are DFQATT and SNEGSKA (reference sequence). The CDR3 length is 13 residues. V lost 5 bases and J lost 0, with 7 bases in between. The CDR3 DNA sequence: TGCAGTGCTCGGAAATCAACTAATGAAAAACTGTTTTTT. Translation: CSARKSTNEKLFF.

There are a few counts of this clonotype. The junction does not match germline at one end; this may be a read error. This sequence joins TRBV12-3 or TRBV12-4 and TRBJ2-7; TRBD2 matches at 9 bases. This CDR3 comprises 13 residues. CDR3 protein: CASSLALGGRATF. CDR3 sequence (DNA): TGTGCCAGCAGTTTAGCGCTAGGCGGGAGGGCCACCTTC.

The genes are TRBV29-1 and TRBJ2-3; no definite D call. CDR1 and CDR2 from the germline V gene are SQVTM and ANQGSEA. CDR3 length: 13 residues. V was cut by 1 base and J by 5 bases, with 10 bases left in between. The CDR3 DNA reads as TGCAGCGTTGAAGGGGGTGGTGGAGATACGCAGTATTTT. Translating it yields CSVEGGGGDTQYF.

This clonotype was counted only a few times. The genes are TRBV10-3 and TRBJ2-2; 9 bases are shared with TRBD2. The length of the CDR3 is 17 residues. Germline CDR1 and CDR2: ENHRY and SYGVKD. CDR3 nucleotides: TGTGTTACCCGCGGCGGGAGGGCTTTAGTATACACCGGGGAGCTGTTTTTT. As protein: CVTRGGRALVYTGELFF.

This chain uses TRBV6-1 with TRBJ1-6; 10 nucleotides match TRBD1. The germline gives CDR1 MNHNS, CDR2 SASEGT. The length of the CDR3 is 14 residues. After removal of 8 bases from V and 6 bases from J, the junction contained 4 bases not matched to a gene. The CDR3 sequence: CASGGDRGNSPLHF. The CDR3, as DNA: TGTGCCAGCGGCGGGGACAGGGGTAATTCACCCCTCCACTTT.